The T cell receptor (beta chain) described here comes from a study of blood T cell repertoires in COVID-19. The overall study: The samples span acute and convalescent COVID-19 from the United States, Italy and Spain. T cells, B-cell-depleted T cells, or PBMCs provided the cDNA or gDNA that served as material.

V gave up 3 bases and J gave up 5 bases; unmatched junction bases: 6. Germline CDR1 is SGHTA and CDR2 is FQGNSA. The CDR3 runs to 14 residues. Under the authors' procedure: Estimated nucleated cell counts came from reference gene primer amplification. Sequencing used immunoSEQ multiplex PCR; TCRdb keeps in-frame clones, though not all of them. The V and J calls and clone size come from that table; D and trimming were worked out from the DNA. The sample lists some 140,000 clones, over 75% occurring once. Enrolled during active infection, Seattle patients were then followed longitudinally. Sequenced input: peripheral blood. The source of this sequence is a man aged 55 to 69 with COVID-19, enrolled during active disease. The chain joins TRBV7-2 to TRBJ1-1; 7 bases fit TRBD1. The CDR3 protein is CASSLVQGVTEAFF. CDR3 nucleotide sequence: TGTGCCAGCAGCTTGGTGCAGGGGGTAACTGAAGCTTTCTTT.